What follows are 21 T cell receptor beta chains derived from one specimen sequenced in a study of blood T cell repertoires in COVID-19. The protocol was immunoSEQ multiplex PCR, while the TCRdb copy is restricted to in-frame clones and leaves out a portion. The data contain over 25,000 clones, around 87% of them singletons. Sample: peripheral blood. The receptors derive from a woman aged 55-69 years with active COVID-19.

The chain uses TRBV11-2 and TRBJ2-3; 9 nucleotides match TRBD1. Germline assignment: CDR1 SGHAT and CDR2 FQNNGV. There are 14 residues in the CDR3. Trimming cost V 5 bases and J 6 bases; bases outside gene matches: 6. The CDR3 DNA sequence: TGTGCCAGCAGCCCGACCGGGACAGGGGATACGCAGTATTTT. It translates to CASSPTGTGDTQYF.

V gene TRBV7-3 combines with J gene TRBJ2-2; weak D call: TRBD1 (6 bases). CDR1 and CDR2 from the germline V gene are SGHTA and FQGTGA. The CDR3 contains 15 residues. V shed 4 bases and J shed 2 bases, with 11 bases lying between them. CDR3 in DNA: TGTGCCAGCAGCTACCTACAGGGAAACACCGGGGAGCTGTTTTTT. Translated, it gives CASSYLQGNTGELFF.

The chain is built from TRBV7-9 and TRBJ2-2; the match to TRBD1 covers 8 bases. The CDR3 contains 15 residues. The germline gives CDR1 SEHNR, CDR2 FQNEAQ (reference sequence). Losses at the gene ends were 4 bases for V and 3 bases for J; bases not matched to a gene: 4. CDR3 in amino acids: CASSSGTGYTGELFF. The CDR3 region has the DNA TGTGCCAGCAGCTCCGGGACAGGTTACACCGGGGAGCTGTTTTTT.

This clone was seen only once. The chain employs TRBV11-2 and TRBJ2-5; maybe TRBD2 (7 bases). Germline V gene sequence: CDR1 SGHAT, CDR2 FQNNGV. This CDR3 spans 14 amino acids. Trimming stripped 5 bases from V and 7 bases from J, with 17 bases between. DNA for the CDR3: TGTGCCAGCAGCCAGGTCGGGGGGCAGGGGACCCAGTACTTC. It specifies CASSQVGGQGTQYF.

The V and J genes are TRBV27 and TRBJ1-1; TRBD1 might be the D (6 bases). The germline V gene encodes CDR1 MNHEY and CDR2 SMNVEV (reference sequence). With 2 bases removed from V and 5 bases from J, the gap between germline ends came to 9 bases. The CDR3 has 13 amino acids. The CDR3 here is CASSLNRETEAFF. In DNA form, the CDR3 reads TGTGCCAGCAGTTTAAACAGGGAAACTGAAGCTTTCTTT.

The CDR3 region is CASSQVGAAKNIQYF. The CDR3 nucleotides are TGTGCCAGCAGCCAAGTTGGGGCAGCCAAAAACATTCAGTACTTC. The gene calls are TRBV3-1 (or the pseudogene TRBV3-2) and TRBJ2-4, with D maybe TRBD1 (5 bases). V was pared by 1 base and J by 0 bases, with 7 bases between. Germline V gives CDR1 LGHDT, CDR2 YNNKEL (reference sequence). The CDR3 spans 15 residues.

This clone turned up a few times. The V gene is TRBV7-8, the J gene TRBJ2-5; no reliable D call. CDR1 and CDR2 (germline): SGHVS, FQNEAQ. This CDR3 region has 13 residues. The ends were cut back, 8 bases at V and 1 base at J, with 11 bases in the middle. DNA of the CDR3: TGTGCCAGCTTACACCCCCCCCAAGAGACCCAGTACTTC. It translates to CASLHPPQETQYF. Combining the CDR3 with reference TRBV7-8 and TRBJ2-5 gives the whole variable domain GAGVSQSPRYKVAKRGQDVALRCDPISGHVSLFWYQQALGQGPEFLTYFQNEAQLDKSGLPSDRFFAERPEGSVSTLKIQRTQQEDSAVYLCASLHPPQETQYFGPGTRLLVL.

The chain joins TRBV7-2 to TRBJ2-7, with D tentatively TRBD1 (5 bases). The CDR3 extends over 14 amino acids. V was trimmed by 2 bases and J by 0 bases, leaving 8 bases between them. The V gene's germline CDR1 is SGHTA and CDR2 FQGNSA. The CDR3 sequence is CASSLRRGSYEQYF. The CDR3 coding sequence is TGTGCCAGCAGCTTAAGAAGGGGCTCCTACGAGCAGTACTTC. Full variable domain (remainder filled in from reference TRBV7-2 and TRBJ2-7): GAGVSQSPSNKVTEKGKDVELRCDPISGHTALYWYRQSLGQGLEFLIYFQGNSAPDKSGLPSDRFSAERTGGSVSTLTIQRTQQEDSAVYLCASSLRRGSYEQYFGPGTRLTVT.

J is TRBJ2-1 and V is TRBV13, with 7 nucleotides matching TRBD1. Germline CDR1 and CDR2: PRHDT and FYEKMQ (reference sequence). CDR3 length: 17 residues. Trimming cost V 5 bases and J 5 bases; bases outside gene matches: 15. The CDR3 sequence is CASSRRRDSPTNNEQFF. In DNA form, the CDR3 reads TGTGCCAGCAGCCGCCGAAGGGACAGCCCGACCAACAATGAGCAGTTCTTC. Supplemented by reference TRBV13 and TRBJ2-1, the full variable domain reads AAGVIQSPRHLIKEKRETATLKCYPIPRHDTVYWYQQGPGQDPQFLISFYEKMQSDKGSIPDRFSAQQFSDYHSELNMSSLELGDSALYFCASSRRRDSPTNNEQFFGPGTRLTVL.

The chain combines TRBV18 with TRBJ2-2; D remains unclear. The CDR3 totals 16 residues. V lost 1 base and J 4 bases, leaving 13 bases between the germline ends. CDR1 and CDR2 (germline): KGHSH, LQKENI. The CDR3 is CASSPRSDVATGELFF. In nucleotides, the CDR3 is TGTGCCAGCTCACCACGATCAGACGTAGCCACCGGGGAGCTGTTTTTT.

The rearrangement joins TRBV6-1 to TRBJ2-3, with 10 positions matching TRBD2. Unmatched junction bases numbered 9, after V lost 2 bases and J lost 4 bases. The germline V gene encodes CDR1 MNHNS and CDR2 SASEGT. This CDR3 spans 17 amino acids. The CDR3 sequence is CASSELASGSLSDTQYF. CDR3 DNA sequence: TGTGCCAGCAGTGAACTTGCTAGCGGGAGTCTTTCAGATACGCAGTATTTT.

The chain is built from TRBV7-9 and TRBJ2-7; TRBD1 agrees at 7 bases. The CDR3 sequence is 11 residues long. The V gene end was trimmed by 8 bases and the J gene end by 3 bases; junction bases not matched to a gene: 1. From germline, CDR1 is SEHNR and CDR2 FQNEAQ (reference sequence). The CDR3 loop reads CASGDSYEQYF. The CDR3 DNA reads TGTGCCAGCGGGGACAGCTACGAGCAGTACTTC.

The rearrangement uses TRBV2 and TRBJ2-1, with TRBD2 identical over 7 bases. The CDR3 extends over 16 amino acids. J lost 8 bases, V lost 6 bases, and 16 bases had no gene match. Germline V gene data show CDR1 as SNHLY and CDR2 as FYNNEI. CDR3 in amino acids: CASSSALVGGSYEQFF. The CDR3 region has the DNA TGTGCCAGCAGCTCGGCTCTCGTCGGGGGGAGCTATGAGCAGTTCTTC.

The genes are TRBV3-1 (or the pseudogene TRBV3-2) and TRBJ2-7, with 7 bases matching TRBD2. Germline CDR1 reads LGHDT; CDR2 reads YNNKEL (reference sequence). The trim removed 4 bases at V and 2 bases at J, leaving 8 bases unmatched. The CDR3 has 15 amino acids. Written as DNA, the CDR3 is TGTGCCAGCAGCCCAGCCCCGGGGGGAACCTACGAGCAGTACTTC. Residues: CASSPAPGGTYEQYF.

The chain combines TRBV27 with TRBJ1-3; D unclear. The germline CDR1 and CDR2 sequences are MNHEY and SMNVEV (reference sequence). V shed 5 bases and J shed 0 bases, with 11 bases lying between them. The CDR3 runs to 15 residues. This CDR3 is CASSPSPSSGNTIYF. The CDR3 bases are TGTGCCAGCAGTCCTAGTCCAAGCTCTGGAAACACCATATATTTT.

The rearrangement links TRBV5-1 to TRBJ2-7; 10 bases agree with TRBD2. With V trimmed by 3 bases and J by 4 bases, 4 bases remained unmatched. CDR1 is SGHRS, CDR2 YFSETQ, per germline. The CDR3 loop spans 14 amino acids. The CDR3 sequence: CASSWTSGLYEQYF. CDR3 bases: TGCGCCAGCAGCTGGACTAGCGGACTTTACGAGCAGTACTTC.

As DNA, the CDR3 is TGTGCCAGCGATCTAGCGGCCGGGGAGCTGTTTTTT. This sequence encodes CASDLAAGELFF. The V gene is TRBV2, the J gene TRBJ2-2; 7 bases are a match to TRBD2. V shed 8 bases and J 6 bases; nucleotides not matched to a gene: 3. CDR3 length: 12 amino acids. The germline V gene has CDR1 SNHLY and CDR2 FYNNEI. The variable domain in full, with the rest retrieved from reference TRBV2 and TRBJ2-2, is EPEVTQTPSHQVTQMGQEVILRCVPISNHLYFYWYRQILGQKVEFLVSFYNNEISEKSEIFDDQFSVERPDGSNFTLKIRSTKLEDSAMYFCASDLAAGELFFGEGSRLTVL.

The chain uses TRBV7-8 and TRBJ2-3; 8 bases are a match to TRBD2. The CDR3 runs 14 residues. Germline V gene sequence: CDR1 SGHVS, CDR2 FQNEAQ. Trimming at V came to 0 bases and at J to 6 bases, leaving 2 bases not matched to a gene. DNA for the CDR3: TGTGCCAGCAGCTTAGCCCGGGAGGGGGATACGCAGTATTTT. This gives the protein CASSLAREGDTQYF.

The CDR3 spells CASSQDGGLAGFSYEQYF. The CDR3 DNA reads TGCGCCAGCAGCCAAGATGGGGGACTAGCGGGCTTCTCCTACGAGCAGTACTTC. V gene TRBV4-1 combines with J gene TRBJ2-7, with TRBD2 identical over 12 bases. Germline-derived CDR1 and CDR2 are MGHRA and YSYEKL. V lost 0 bases to trimming and J lost 0 bases; unmatched junction nucleotides: 6. This CDR3 is built from 18 residues.

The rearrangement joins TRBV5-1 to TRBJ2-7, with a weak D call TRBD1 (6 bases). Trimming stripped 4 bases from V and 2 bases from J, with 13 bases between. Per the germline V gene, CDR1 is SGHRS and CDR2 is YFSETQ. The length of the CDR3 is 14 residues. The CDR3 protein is CASSRAGDTYEQYF. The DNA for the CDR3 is TGCGCCAGCAGCAGGGCAGGGGATACCTACGAGCAGTACTTC.

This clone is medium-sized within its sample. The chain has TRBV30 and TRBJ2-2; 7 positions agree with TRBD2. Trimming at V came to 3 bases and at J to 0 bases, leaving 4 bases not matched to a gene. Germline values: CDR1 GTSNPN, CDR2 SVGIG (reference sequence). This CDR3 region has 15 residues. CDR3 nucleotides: TGTGCCTGGAGCTTAGCGGGCGCGAACACCGGGGAGCTGTTTTTT. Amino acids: CAWSLAGANTGELFF.